A selection of T cell receptor beta chains follows, all from one sample in a study of cytomegalovirus exposure and HLA in healthy donors. Assay used: immunoSEQ multiplex PCR; TCRdb lists only in-frame clones, some missing. Altogether 80,000 or so clones are present, about three quarters being singletons, with the ten largest covering roughly 3.2%. The sequenced sample consisted of PBMCs. The receptors derive from a man aged 50 to 59 in good health and CMV-seropositive. Each CDR3 is given with its conserved first and last residue. The order of the fields is V gene, CDR3 length, J gene, D gene, clone size, CDR3 protein, CDR3 DNA. A D gene is named only where the DNA matches it firmly. Clone size is stated in some rows and not others, as once, few, many or a class when expanded.

V gene: TRBV6-6
CDR3 length: 13
J gene: TRBJ2-1
D gene: TRBD2
clone size: NA
CDR3 protein: CASTKTSVNEQFF
CDR3 DNA: TGTGCCAGCACTAAGACTAGCGTCAATGAGCAGTTCTTC

V gene: TRBV27
CDR3 length: 13
J gene: TRBJ2-7
D gene: NA
clone size: few
CDR3 protein: CASSLTPSYEQYF
CDR3 DNA: TGTGCCAGCAGTTTAACACCCTCCTACGAGCAGTACTTC

V gene: TRBV27
CDR3 length: 11
J gene: TRBJ2-1
D gene: NA
clone size: NA
CDR3 protein: CASRRGYEQFF
CDR3 DNA: TGTGCCAGCAGGCGAGGGTATGAGCAGTTCTTC

V gene: TRBV7-2
CDR3 length: 14
J gene: TRBJ2-7
D gene: NA
clone size: NA
CDR3 protein: CASSLYAGAYEQYF
CDR3 DNA: TGTGCCAGCAGCCTTTACGCGGGCGCCTACGAGCAGTACTTC

V gene: TRBV4-1
CDR3 length: 16
J gene: TRBJ2-1
D gene: NA
clone size: NA
CDR3 protein: CASSHTQGGSAYEQFF
CDR3 DNA: TGCGCCAGCAGCCACACACAGGGCGGGAGTGCTTATGAGCAGTTCTTC

V gene: TRBV29-1
CDR3 length: 16
J gene: TRBJ2-7
D gene: TRBD1
clone size: few
CDR3 protein: CSVELGTGGARVEQYF
CDR3 DNA: TGCAGCGTTGAACTTGGGACAGGGGGCGCTAGGGTCGAGCAGTACTTC

V gene: TRBV19
CDR3 length: 13
J gene: TRBJ2-2
D gene: TRBD2
clone size: NA
CDR3 protein: CASTPGGAGELFF
CDR3 DNA: TGTGCCAGTACCCCGGGGGGGGCCGGGGAGCTGTTTTTT

V gene: TRBV5-4
CDR3 length: 16
J gene: TRBJ2-1
D gene: NA
clone size: NA
CDR3 protein: CASSSSTGRPNNEQFF
CDR3 DNA: TGTGCCAGCAGCTCCTCTACAGGGAGACCCAACAATGAGCAGTTCTTC

V gene: TRBV6-1
CDR3 length: 14
J gene: TRBJ2-7
D gene: TRBD1
clone size: few
CDR3 protein: CASSPGQGINEQYF
CDR3 DNA: TGTGCCAGCAGTCCGGGACAGGGAATCAACGAGCAGTACTTC

V gene: TRBV11-3
CDR3 length: 15
J gene: TRBJ2-5
D gene: TRBD2
clone size: NA
CDR3 protein: CASSLAGVPQETQYF
CDR3 DNA: TGTGCCAGCAGCTTGGCGGGAGTCCCCCAAGAGACCCAGTACTTC

V gene: TRBV28
CDR3 length: 14
J gene: TRBJ2-7
D gene: TRBD1
clone size: NA
CDR3 protein: CASSSSGQVYEQYF
CDR3 DNA: TGTGCCAGCAGTTCCTCGGGACAGGTCTACGAGCAGTACTTC

V gene: TRBV6-1
CDR3 length: 16
J gene: TRBJ1-1
D gene: TRBD1
clone size: NA
CDR3 protein: CASSEDWTGANTEAFF
CDR3 DNA: TGTGCCAGCAGTGAAGATTGGACAGGGGCAAACACTGAAGCTTTCTTT

V gene: TRBV4-3
CDR3 length: 15
J gene: TRBJ2-7
D gene: TRBD1
clone size: NA
CDR3 protein: CASSFRQGFFYEQYF
CDR3 DNA: TGCGCCAGCAGCTTTCGACAGGGGTTCTTCTACGAGCAGTACTTC

V gene: TRBV5-1
CDR3 length: 15
J gene: TRBJ1-6
D gene: NA
clone size: NA
CDR3 protein: CASSFTGSENSPLHF
CDR3 DNA: TGCGCCAGCAGCTTCACGGGATCCGAGAATTCACCCCTCCACTTT